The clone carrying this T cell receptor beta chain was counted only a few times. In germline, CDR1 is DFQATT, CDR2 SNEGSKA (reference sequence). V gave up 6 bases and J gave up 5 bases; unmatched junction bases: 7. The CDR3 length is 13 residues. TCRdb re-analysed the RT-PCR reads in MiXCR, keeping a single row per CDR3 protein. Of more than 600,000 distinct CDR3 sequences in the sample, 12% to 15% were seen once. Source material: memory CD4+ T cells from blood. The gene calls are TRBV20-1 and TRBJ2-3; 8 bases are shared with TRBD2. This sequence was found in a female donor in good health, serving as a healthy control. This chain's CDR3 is CSALAARKDTQYF. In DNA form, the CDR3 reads TGCAGTGCACTAGCGGCGAGGAAAGATACGCAGTATTTT.